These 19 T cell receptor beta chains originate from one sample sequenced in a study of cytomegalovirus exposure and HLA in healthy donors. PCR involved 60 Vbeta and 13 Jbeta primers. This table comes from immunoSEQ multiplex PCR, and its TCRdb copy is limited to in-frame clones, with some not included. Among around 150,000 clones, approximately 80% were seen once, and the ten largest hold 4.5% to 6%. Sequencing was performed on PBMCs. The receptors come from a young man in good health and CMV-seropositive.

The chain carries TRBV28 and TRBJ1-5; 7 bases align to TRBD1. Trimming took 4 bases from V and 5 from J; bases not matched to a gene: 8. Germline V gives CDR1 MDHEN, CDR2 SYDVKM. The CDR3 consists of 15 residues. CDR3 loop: CASSSGGGAYQPQHF. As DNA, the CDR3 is TGTGCCAGCAGTTCTGGAGGGGGCGCCTATCAGCCCCAGCATTTT.

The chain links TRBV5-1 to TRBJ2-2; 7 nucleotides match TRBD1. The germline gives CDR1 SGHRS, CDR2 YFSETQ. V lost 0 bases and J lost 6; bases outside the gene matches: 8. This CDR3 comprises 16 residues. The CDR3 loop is CASSLGTGARAGELFF. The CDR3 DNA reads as TGCGCCAGCAGCTTGGGAACAGGGGCGAGGGCCGGGGAGCTGTTTTTT.

The CDR3 nucleotides read TGTGCCAGCAGCGCCGACTTGGACGAGCAGTACTTC. Translating it yields CASSADLDEQYF. The chain carries TRBV7-2 and TRBJ2-7, with D uncertain. Germline V gene sequence: CDR1 SGHTA, CDR2 FQGNSA. CDR3 length equals 12 residues. Trimming shortened V by 5 bases and J by 5 bases, and 10 bases separated the two germline ends. Full variable domain (outside the CDR3, taken from reference TRBV7-2 and TRBJ2-7): GAGVSQSPSNKVTEKGKDVELRCDPISGHTALYWYRQSLGQGLEFLIYFQGNSAPDKSGLPSDRFSAERTGGSVSTLTIQRTQQEDSAVYLCASSADLDEQYFGPGTRLTVT.

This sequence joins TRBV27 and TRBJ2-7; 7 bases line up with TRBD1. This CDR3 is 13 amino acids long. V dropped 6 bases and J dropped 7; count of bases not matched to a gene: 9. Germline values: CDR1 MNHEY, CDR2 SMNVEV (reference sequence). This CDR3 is CASRQTGSGEQYF. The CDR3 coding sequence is TGTGCCAGCAGACAGACAGGGTCTGGTGAGCAGTACTTC.

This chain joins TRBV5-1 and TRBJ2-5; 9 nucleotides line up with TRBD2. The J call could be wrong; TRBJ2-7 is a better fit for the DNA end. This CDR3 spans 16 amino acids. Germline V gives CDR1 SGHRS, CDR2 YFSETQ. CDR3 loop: CASSLTSGYSSYEQYF. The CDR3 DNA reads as TGCGCCAGCAGCTTGACTAGCGGGTATAGCTCCTACGAGCAGTACTTC.

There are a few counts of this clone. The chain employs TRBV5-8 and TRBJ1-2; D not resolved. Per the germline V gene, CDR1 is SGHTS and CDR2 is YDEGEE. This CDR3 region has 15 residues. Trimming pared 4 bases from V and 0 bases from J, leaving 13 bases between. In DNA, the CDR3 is TGTGCCAGCAGCGCGCCCCGCCGAGCTAACTATGGCTACACCTTC. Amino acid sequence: CASSAPRRANYGYTF.

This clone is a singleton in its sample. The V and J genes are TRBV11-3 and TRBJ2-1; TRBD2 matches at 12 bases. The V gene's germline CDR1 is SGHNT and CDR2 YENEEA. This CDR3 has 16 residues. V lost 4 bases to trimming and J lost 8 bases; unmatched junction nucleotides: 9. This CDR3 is CASSSWTSGVEDEQFF. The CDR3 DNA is TGTGCCAGCAGCTCCTGGACTAGCGGGGTGGAGGATGAGCAGTTCTTC.

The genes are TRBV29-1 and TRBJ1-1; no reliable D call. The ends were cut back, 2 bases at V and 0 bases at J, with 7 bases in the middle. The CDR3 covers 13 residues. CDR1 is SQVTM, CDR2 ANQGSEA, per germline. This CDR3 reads CSVEQIMNTEAFF. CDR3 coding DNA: TGCAGCGTTGAACAGATCATGAACACTGAAGCTTTCTTT. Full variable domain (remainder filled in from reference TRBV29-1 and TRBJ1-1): SAVISQKPSRDICQRGTSLTIQCQVDSQVTMMFWYRQQPGQSLTLIATANQGSEATYESGFVIDKFPISRPNLTFSTLTVSNMSPEDSSIYLCSVEQIMNTEAFFGQGTRLTVV.

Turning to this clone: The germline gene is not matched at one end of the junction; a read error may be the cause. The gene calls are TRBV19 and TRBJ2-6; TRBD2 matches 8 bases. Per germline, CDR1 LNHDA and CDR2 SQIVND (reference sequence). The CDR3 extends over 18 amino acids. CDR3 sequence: CASSTFGGGSSGANGLTF. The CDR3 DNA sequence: TGTGCCAGTAGTACTTTTGGCGGGGGGAGCTCTGGGGCCAACGGCCTGACTTTC.

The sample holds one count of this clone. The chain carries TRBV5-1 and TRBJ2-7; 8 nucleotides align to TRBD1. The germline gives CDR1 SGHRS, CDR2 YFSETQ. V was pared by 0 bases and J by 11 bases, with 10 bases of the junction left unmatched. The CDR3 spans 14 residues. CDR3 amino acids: CASSLGQGQDPKYF. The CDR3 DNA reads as TGCGCCAGCAGCTTGGGACAGGGGCAGGATCCAAAGTACTTC.

In nucleotides, the CDR3 is TGTGCCAGCTGGGGACACCCTCTTGGGAACACTGAAGCTTTCTTT. Its protein product is CASWGHPLGNTEAFF. The chain uses TRBV27 and TRBJ1-1, with D possibly being TRBD1 (6 bases). The germline V and J ends were trimmed by 8 bases and 1 base, with 17 bases remaining between them. The CDR3 covers 15 residues. From germline, CDR1 is MNHEY and CDR2 SMNVEV (reference sequence).

CDR3 coding DNA: TGTGCCAGCAGTCTACAGGGAGTTGGGGCAGCTTTCTTT. Translating gives CASSLQGVGAAFF. This chain connects TRBV2 to TRBJ1-1; tentatively, D is TRBD1 (6 bases). This CDR3 comprises 13 residues. Germline CDR1 SNHLY, CDR2 FYNNEI. With 5 bases removed from V and 10 bases from J, the gap between germline ends came to 17 bases.

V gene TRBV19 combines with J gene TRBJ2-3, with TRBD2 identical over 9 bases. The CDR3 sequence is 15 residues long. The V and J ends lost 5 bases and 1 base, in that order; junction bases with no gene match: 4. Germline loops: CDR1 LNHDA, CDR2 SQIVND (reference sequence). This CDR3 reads CASSLGLAGTDTQYF. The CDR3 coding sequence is TGTGCCAGTAGTCTGGGACTAGCTGGCACAGATACGCAGTATTTT.

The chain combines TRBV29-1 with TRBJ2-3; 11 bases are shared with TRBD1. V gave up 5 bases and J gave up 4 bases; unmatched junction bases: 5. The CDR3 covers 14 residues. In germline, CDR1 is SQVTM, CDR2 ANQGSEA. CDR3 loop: CSVSGQGASDTQYF. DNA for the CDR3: TGCAGCGTTTCCGGACAGGGGGCGTCAGATACGCAGTATTTT.

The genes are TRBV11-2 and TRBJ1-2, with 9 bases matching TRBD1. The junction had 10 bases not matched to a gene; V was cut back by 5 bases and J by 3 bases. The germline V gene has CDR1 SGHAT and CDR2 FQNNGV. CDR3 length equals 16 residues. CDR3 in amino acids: CASSMNRGLVDYGYTF. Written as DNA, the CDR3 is TGTGCCAGCAGCATGAACAGGGGGCTTGTTGACTATGGCTACACCTTC.

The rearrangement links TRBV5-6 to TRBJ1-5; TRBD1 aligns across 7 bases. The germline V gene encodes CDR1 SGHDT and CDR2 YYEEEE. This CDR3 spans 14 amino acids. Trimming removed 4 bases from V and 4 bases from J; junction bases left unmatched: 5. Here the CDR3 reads CASSDGTVNQPQHF. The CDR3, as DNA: TGTGCCAGCAGCGACGGGACAGTTAATCAGCCCCAGCATTTT.

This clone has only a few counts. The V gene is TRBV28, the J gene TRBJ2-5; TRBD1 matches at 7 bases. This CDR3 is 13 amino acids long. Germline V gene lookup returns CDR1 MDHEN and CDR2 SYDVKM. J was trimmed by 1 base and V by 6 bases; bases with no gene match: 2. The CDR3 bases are TGTGCCAGCAGGGGGACAGTCCAAGAGACCCAGTACTTC. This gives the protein CASRGTVQETQYF.

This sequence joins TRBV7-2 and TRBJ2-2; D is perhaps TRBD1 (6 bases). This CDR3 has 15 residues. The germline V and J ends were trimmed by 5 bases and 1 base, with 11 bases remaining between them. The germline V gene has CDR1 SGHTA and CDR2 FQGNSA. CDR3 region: CASSPDRVNTGELFF. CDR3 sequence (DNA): TGTGCCAGCAGCCCGGACAGAGTGAACACCGGGGAGCTGTTTTTT.

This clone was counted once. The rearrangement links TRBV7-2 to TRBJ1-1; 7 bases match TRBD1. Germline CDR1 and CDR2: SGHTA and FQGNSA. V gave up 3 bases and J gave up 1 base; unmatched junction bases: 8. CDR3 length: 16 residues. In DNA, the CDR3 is TGTGCCAGCAGCTTCCGGCTGCAGGGGGGGAACACTGAAGCTTTCTTT. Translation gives CASSFRLQGGNTEAFF. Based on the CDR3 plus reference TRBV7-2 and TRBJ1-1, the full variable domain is GAGVSQSPSNKVTEKGKDVELRCDPISGHTALYWYRQSLGQGLEFLIYFQGNSAPDKSGLPSDRFSAERTGGSVSTLTIQRTQQEDSAVYLCASSFRLQGGNTEAFFGQGTRLTVV.